The 25 T cell receptor beta chains below all came from one sample that was sequenced in a study of PD-1 blockade in classical Hodgkin lymphoma. This table comes from immunoSEQ multiplex PCR, and its TCRdb copy is limited to in-frame clones, with some not included. The sample consists of 50,000 to 65,000 clones, about 90% of them appearing once. As for time point: cycle 4 day 1 (C4D1), after six to seven weeks of nivolumab. In every patient, relapse followed autologous stem cell transplantation, while exposure to brentuximab vedotin differed. Sequences were derived from peripheral blood mononuclear cells (PBMCs), sampled before the fourth cycle of nivolumab. The receptor set was obtained from a human donor with classical Hodgkin lymphoma.

The chain has TRBV5-4 and TRBJ2-3; D call uncertain. Germline V gene data show CDR1 as SGHNT and CDR2 as YYREEE (reference sequence). The CDR3 is 14 amino acids. Trimming cost V 4 bases and J 0 bases, with 9 bases left between them. The CDR3: CASSKDTSTDTQYF. In DNA, the CDR3 is TGTGCCAGCAGCAAAGATACTAGCACAGATACGCAGTATTTT.

This sequence joins TRBV18 and TRBJ1-4, with TRBD1 as a possible D gene (6 bases). Germline CDR1 reads KGHSH; CDR2 reads LQKENI. Trimming shortened V by 0 bases and J by 7 bases, and 12 bases separated the two germline ends. The CDR3 is 15 residues long. CDR3 coding DNA: TGTGCCAGCTCACCACCGGGCAGGGGTGGTGAAAAACTGTTTTTT. As protein: CASSPPGRGGEKLFF.

The chain carries TRBV7-2 and TRBJ2-1; the D is unclear. The CDR3 extends over 12 amino acids. The germline gives CDR1 SGHTA, CDR2 FQGNSA. Deletions cut 5 bases from V and 10 bases from J, with 12 bases between. The DNA for the CDR3 is TGTGCCAGCAGCGACACAGAGATAGAGCAGTTCTTC. This codes for CASSDTEIEQFF. Full variable domain (missing parts from reference TRBV7-2 and TRBJ2-1): GAGVSQSPSNKVTEKGKDVELRCDPISGHTALYWYRQSLGQGLEFLIYFQGNSAPDKSGLPSDRFSAERTGGSVSTLTIQRTQQEDSAVYLCASSDTEIEQFFGPGTRLTVL.

This chain links TRBV6-1 with TRBJ1-1; D unclear. The CDR3 covers 13 residues. Germline values: CDR1 MNHNS, CDR2 SASEGT. With 0 bases removed from V and 1 base from J, the gap between germline ends came to 3 bases. CDR3 sequence (DNA): TGTGCCAGCAGTGAAGCTCGGAACACTGAAGCTTTCTTT. As protein: CASSEARNTEAFF.

This chain connects TRBV18 to TRBJ1-1; no definite D call. This CDR3 is built from 14 residues. Germline V gene lookup returns CDR1 KGHSH and CDR2 LQKENI. V was shortened by 3 bases and J by 0 bases, with 8 bases between the two germline ends. The CDR3 DNA reads TGTGCCAGCTCACCTGACATTTTGAACACTGAAGCTTTCTTT. It yields the protein CASSPDILNTEAFF.

The chain couples TRBV27 to TRBJ2-2; maybe TRBD1 (6 bases). CDR3 size: 14 residues. Germline V lookup: CDR1 MNHEY, CDR2 SMNVEV (reference sequence). Deletions cut 6 bases from V and 9 bases from J, with 17 bases between. In DNA, the CDR3 is TGTGCCAGCAGCTCCAGGGGACGCCCCAGGGAGCTGTTTTTT. Translated: CASSSRGRPRELFF.

This clone was detected only once. The V call is TRBV10-1, the J call TRBJ2-3, with D hard to call. The length of the CDR3 is 14 residues. In germline, CDR1 is WNHNN, CDR2 SYGVQD (reference sequence). The V end was cut by 0 bases, the J end by 6 bases, with 10 bases between. The chain's CDR3 is CASSESTSSDTQYF. Here the CDR3 DNA reads TGCGCCAGCAGTGAGTCCACTTCCTCTGATACGCAGTATTTT.

The CDR3 DNA reads TGCGCCAGCAGCCCCGGACAGACTGATTACTACAATGAGCAGTTCTTC. It encodes CASSPGQTDYYNEQFF. The chain couples TRBV5-1 to TRBJ2-1; the D gene is possibly TRBD1 (6 bases). V was shortened by 4 bases and J by 3 bases, with 17 bases between the two germline ends. Germline V lookup: CDR1 SGHRS, CDR2 YFSETQ. The length of the CDR3 is 16 residues.

V is TRBV19 and J is TRBJ1-2; D gene ambiguous. Trimming took off 5 bases at V and 4 bases at J, with 8 bases between the two ends. Germline CDR1 is LNHDA and CDR2 is SQIVND (reference sequence). This CDR3 is 12 amino acids long. CDR3: CASSPSSYGYTF. DNA of the CDR3: TGTGCCAGTAGTCCTTCCAGCTATGGCTACACCTTC.

This sequence joins TRBV5-1 and TRBJ1-1; D is possibly TRBD1 (5 bases). The ends were cut back, 2 bases at V and 4 bases at J, with 12 bases in the middle. CDR1 is SGHRS and CDR2 is YFSETQ in the germline V gene. The CDR3 is 14 amino acids. The CDR3 loop reads CASSLDSVTTEAFF. The CDR3 nucleotides read TGCGCCAGCAGCTTAGACAGCGTTACCACTGAAGCTTTCTTT. Using reference TRBV5-1 and TRBJ1-1 for the parts outside the CDR3, the full variable domain is KAGVTQTPRYLIKTRGQQVTLSCSPISGHRSVSWYQQTPGQGLQFLFEYFSETQRNKGNFPGRFSGRQFSNSRSEMNVSTLELGDSALYLCASSLDSVTTEAFFGQGTRLTVV.

The chain carries TRBV19 and TRBJ1-6, with D hard to call. CDR1 is LNHDA, CDR2 SQIVND, per germline (reference sequence). V lost 2 bases to trimming and J lost 6 bases, with 8 bases between them. The CDR3 length is 14 residues. The CDR3 coding sequence is TGTGCCAGTAGTATAACAAGAAGTAATTCACCCCTCCACTTT. Amino acid sequence: CASSITRSNSPLHF.

The chain links TRBV11-2 to TRBJ2-7; no definite D call. V was pared by 0 bases and J by 3 bases, with 12 bases between. CDR3 length: 15 residues. The germline V gene encodes CDR1 SGHAT and CDR2 FQNNGV. CDR3 in DNA: TGTGCCAGCAGCTTAGAGTTCCCCACCTACTACGAGCAGTACTTC. Encoded protein: CASSLEFPTYYEQYF.

This clone has a single count. The V gene is TRBV7-9, the J gene TRBJ1-5; TRBD1 matches at 7 bases. V gave up 1 base and J gave up 3 bases; unmatched junction bases: 3. Germline V gene sequence: CDR1 SEHNR, CDR2 FQNEAQ (reference sequence). The length of the CDR3 is 15 residues. The CDR3 DNA follows: TGTGCCAGCAGCTTAGAAGGGGGCACCAATCAGCCCCAGCATTTT. This translates into CASSLEGGTNQPQHF. Filled out from reference TRBV7-9 and TRBJ1-5, the complete variable domain reads DTGVSQNPRHKITKRGQNVTFRCDPISEHNRLYWYRQTLGQGPEFLTYFQNEAQLEKSRLLSDRFSAERPKGSFSTLEIQRTEQGDSAMYLCASSLEGGTNQPQHFGDGTRLSIL.

The V call is TRBV13, the J call TRBJ1-4; D not resolved. The CDR3 consists of 13 residues. Germline-derived CDR1 and CDR2 are PRHDT and FYEKMQ (reference sequence). V gave up 5 bases and J gave up 6 bases, with 10 bases separating them. CDR3 nucleotide sequence: TGTGCCAGCAGCCCCGCCGATGATGAAAAACTGTTTTTT. Protein: CASSPADDEKLFF.

The chain has TRBV7-9 and TRBJ1-2; D unclear. The CDR3 spans 13 residues. Germline CDR1 SEHNR, CDR2 FQNEAQ (reference sequence). Trimming pared 8 bases from V and 3 bases from J, leaving 13 bases between. CDR3 DNA: TGTGCCAGCTGGGAACAGCCTCACTATGGCTACACCTTC. It specifies CASWEQPHYGYTF.

This clone is a singleton in its sample. The chain is built from TRBV10-3 and TRBJ2-6; D might be TRBD2 (5 bases). The CDR3 runs to 14 residues. With 3 bases removed from V and 8 bases from J, the gap between germline ends came to 11 bases. From germline, CDR1 is ENHRY and CDR2 SYGVKD. The CDR3 DNA reads TGTGCCATCAGTGATGAGGGTAGGCCCAACGTCCTGACTTTC. The encoded protein is CAISDEGRPNVLTF.

This clone was seen once. The chain joins TRBV4-1 to TRBJ1-1; D is possibly TRBD1 (5 bases). CDR1 is MGHRA, CDR2 YSYEKL, per germline. Trimming removed 4 bases from V and 4 bases from J, with 25 bases in between. The CDR3 loop spans 18 amino acids. In nucleotides, the CDR3 is TGCGCCAGCAGCCCCGCCCGTGACCAGGGCGGGCTCCCCACTGAAGCTTTCTTT. Translation gives CASSPARDQGGLPTEAFF.

J is TRBJ1-1 and V is TRBV18; the D gene is possibly TRBD1 (6 bases). This CDR3 contains 15 residues. From germline, CDR1 is KGHSH and CDR2 LQKENI. The V and J ends lost 6 bases and 2 bases respectively, with 16 bases between them. CDR3 protein: CASSPRQAPNTEAFF. The CDR3 DNA sequence: TGTGCCAGCTCGCCGAGACAGGCGCCTAACACTGAAGCTTTCTTT.

This chain uses TRBV19 with TRBJ1-2; unclear D gene. V was shortened by 2 bases and J by 5 bases, with 9 bases between the two germline ends. This CDR3 spans 13 amino acids. The germline CDR1 and CDR2 sequences are LNHDA and SQIVND (reference sequence). This chain's CDR3 is CASSISSVYGYTF. CDR3 nucleotide sequence: TGTGCCAGTAGTATATCATCGGTATATGGCTACACCTTC.

The chain recombines TRBV7-8 with TRBJ2-2; the D gene is possibly TRBD1 (5 bases). The CDR3 consists of 14 residues. Trimming took 5 bases from V and 4 from J, leaving 11 bases between them. The germline V gene encodes CDR1 SGHVS and CDR2 FQNEAQ. CDR3 loop: CASSPTDTTGELFF. Written as DNA, the CDR3 is TGTGCCAGCAGCCCGACGGACACCACCGGGGAGCTGTTTTTT.

The chain employs TRBV6-1 and TRBJ2-7; D gene unclear. Germline CDR1 MNHNS, CDR2 SASEGT. CDR3 size: 12 residues. Trimming stripped 6 bases from V and 2 bases from J, with 8 bases between. CDR3 residues: CASSGLTYEQYF. CDR3 nucleotide sequence: TGTGCCAGCAGCGGGTTAACCTACGAGCAGTACTTC.

The chain recombines TRBV19 with TRBJ1-6; D gene unclear. Germline V CDR1 and CDR2: LNHDA, SQIVND (reference sequence). This CDR3 spans 13 amino acids. V lost 7 bases and J lost 8, with 12 bases in between. The CDR3 nucleotides are TGTGCCAGTAATCAAAAGGAGGATTCACCCCTCCACTTT. Residues: CASNQKEDSPLHF.

The rearrangement links TRBV7-9 to TRBJ2-1, with D unclear. Germline loops: CDR1 SEHNR, CDR2 FQNEAQ (reference sequence). This CDR3 spans 16 amino acids. The germline V and J ends were trimmed by 5 bases and 0 bases, with 14 bases remaining between them. The CDR3, as DNA: TGTGCCAGCAGCCCCCTCCCCCCGAGCTCCTACAATGAGCAGTTCTTC. Translating gives CASSPLPPSSYNEQFF.

This clone was seen a handful of times. This sequence joins TRBV6-5 and TRBJ1-1, with unresolved D. Germline values: CDR1 MNHEY, CDR2 SVGAGI. V was trimmed by 10 bases and J by 7 bases, leaving 19 bases between them. There are 13 residues in the CDR3. CDR3 loop: CATYDGNSLEAFF. The CDR3 region has the DNA TGTGCCACCTACGACGGCAATTCACTTGAAGCTTTCTTT.

The V call is TRBV5-4, the J call TRBJ2-7; 8 bases fit TRBD1. The junction had 13 bases not matched to a gene; V was cut back by 6 bases and J by 2 bases. The CDR3 runs 16 residues. The germline V gene has CDR1 SGHNT and CDR2 YYREEE (reference sequence). The CDR3 bases are TGTGCCAGCACCCTGATGAGACAGGGGACCCCCTACGAGCAGTACTTC. This sequence encodes CASTLMRQGTPYEQYF. The variable domain in full, with the rest retrieved from reference TRBV5-4 and TRBJ2-7, is ETGVTQSPTHLIKTRGQQVTLRCSSQSGHNTVSWYQQALGQGPQFIFQYYREEENGRGNFPPRFSGLQFPNYSSELNVNALELDDSALYLCASTLMRQGTPYEQYFGPGTRLTVT.